Listed below are T cell receptor beta chains from one sample, sequenced in a study of blood T cell repertoires in COVID-19. The method was immunoSEQ multiplex PCR; TCRdb's version includes in-frame clones alone and lacks a portion of them. The sample has more than 80,000 clones, about 77% seen once. The sequenced material came from peripheral blood. The receptors were sampled from a human donor in a cohort sampled during active COVID-19. Both conserved end residues are part of each CDR3. Each record gives: V gene, J gene, clone size, D gene, CDR3 DNA, CDR3 protein. A D gene is named only where the DNA matches it firmly. Only some rows state a clone size, as once, few, many or a class for expanded clones.

V: TRBV28; J: TRBJ1-2; size: -; D: TRBD1; DNA: TGTGCCAGCAGTTCACCTCGGACAGGGGATCCCTATGGCTACACCTTC; CDR3: CASSSPRTGDPYGYTF
V: TRBV28; J: TRBJ1-6; size: -; D: -; DNA: TGTGCCAGCCGACCACCGGGGTATAATTCACCCCTCCACTTT; CDR3: CASRPPGYNSPLHF
V: TRBV12-3/TRBV12-4; J: TRBJ1-6; size: -; D: TRBD1; DNA: TGTGCCAGCAGCACGGACAGGGAATCACCCCTCCACTTT; CDR3: CASSTDRESPLHF
V: TRBV18; J: TRBJ2-5; size: -; D: -; DNA: TGTGCCAGCTCACCCTCGTCCTCTTTAGCAGAGACCCAGTACTTC; CDR3: CASSPSSSLAETQYF
V: TRBV9; J: TRBJ2-7; size: -; D: TRBD2; DNA: TGTGCCAGCAGTCCGGGACTAGCGGGAGCCTACGAGCAGTACTTC; CDR3: CASSPGLAGAYEQYF
V: TRBV5-8; J: TRBJ2-5; size: few; D: TRBD1; DNA: TGTGCCAGCAGCCCCCTGACAGGGCGGTATATAGAGACCCAGTACTTC; CDR3: CASSPLTGRYIETQYF
V: TRBV19; J: TRBJ1-4; size: -; D: -; DNA: TGTGCCAGTAGCGACAGCGTCGCTGAAAAACTGTTTTTT; CDR3: CASSDSVAEKLFF
V: TRBV7-6; J: TRBJ1-3; size: -; D: TRBD1; DNA: TGTGCCAGCAGCCGAGGGACAGGCTCTGGAAACACCATATATTTT; CDR3: CASSRGTGSGNTIYF
V: TRBV7-2; J: TRBJ1-2; size: few; D: TRBD1; DNA: TGTGCCAGCAGCCCCGCGACAGGGATAGGCTACACCTTC; CDR3: CASSPATGIGYTF
V: TRBV18; J: TRBJ2-1; size: -; D: -; DNA: TGTGCCAGCTCACGGATGACAGGATTCTATGAGCAGTTCTTC; CDR3: CASSRMTGFYEQFF
V: TRBV7-3; J: TRBJ1-5; size: -; D: -; DNA: TGTGCCAGCAGCCGAGGACAAAATCAGCCCCAGCATTTT; CDR3: CASSRGQNQPQHF
V: TRBV9; J: TRBJ2-7; size: -; D: TRBD1; DNA: TGTGCCAGCAGCGTAGGCGGGACAGGGTTCGACGAGCAGTACTTC; CDR3: CASSVGGTGFDEQYF
V: TRBV23-1; J: TRBJ1-5; size: -; D: -; DNA: TGCGCCAGCCGGCCGCACAGGGATCAGCCCCAGCATTTT; CDR3: CASRPHRDQPQHF
V: TRBV5-1; J: TRBJ2-5; size: -; D: -; DNA: TGCGCCAGCAGCAACGTCGGCGGTGGAGGAGAGACCCAGTACTTC; CDR3: CASSNVGGGGETQYF
V: TRBV12-3/TRBV12-4; J: TRBJ1-2; size: -; D: -; DNA: TGTGCCAGCAGCCGGACAGATGCCCGCTACACCTTC; CDR3: CASSRTDARYTF
V: TRBV5-1; J: TRBJ2-3; size: -; D: -; DNA: TGCGCCAGCAGCTTGCCTACTAGCTCCCCAGATACGCAGTATTTT; CDR3: CASSLPTSSPDTQYF
V: TRBV2; J: TRBJ2-5; size: -; D: TRBD1; DNA: TGTGCCACCGACAGGGGGGGCGAGACCCAGTACTTC; CDR3: CATDRGGETQYF
V: TRBV28; J: TRBJ2-5; size: -; D: -; DNA: TGTGCCAGCAGAAGGGGGGGTCCGAAAGAGACCCAGTACTTC; CDR3: CASRRGGPKETQYF
V: TRBV4-2; J: TRBJ2-7; size: few; D: TRBD2; DNA: TGTGCCAGCAGCCAAGATCTGACTAGCGGAACCTACGAGCAGTACTTC; CDR3: CASSQDLTSGTYEQYF
V: TRBV7-6; J: TRBJ1-5; size: -; D: -; DNA: TGTGCCAGCAGCTTAGCCGCAGGGATTAGCAATCAGCCCCAGCATTTT; CDR3: CASSLAAGISNQPQHF
V: TRBV10-3; J: TRBJ2-1; size: -; D: -; DNA: TGTGCCATTAGCGCCCTAGCTGGAAATGAGCAGTTCTTC; CDR3: CAISALAGNEQFF
V: TRBV15; J: TRBJ1-2; size: few; D: -; DNA: TGTGCCACCAGCAGAGACGGAAAGAGGGGGTCTTTTGGCTACACCTTC; CDR3: CATSRDGKRGSFGYTF
V: TRBV6-6; J: TRBJ2-2; size: -; D: -; DNA: TGTGCCAGCAGCTCAGGGGTCGGGGAGCTGTTTTTT; CDR3: CASSSGVGELFF
V: TRBV11-2; J: TRBJ1-2; size: -; D: -; DNA: TGTGCCAGCAGCGGAGGGTCCTCTAACTATGGCTACACCTTC; CDR3: CASSGGSSNYGYTF
V: TRBV30; J: TRBJ2-7; size: -; D: TRBD1; DNA: TGTGCCTGGCGGTACCGGGACAGGCCAACCTACGAGCAGTACTTC; CDR3: CAWRYRDRPTYEQYF
V: TRBV6-1; J: TRBJ1-5; size: -; D: TRBD1; DNA: TGTGCCAGCAGTGAATTTGGGACAGTTAGCAATCAGCCCCAGCATTTT; CDR3: CASSEFGTVSNQPQHF
V: TRBV5-1; J: TRBJ2-3; size: -; D: TRBD2; DNA: TGCGCCAGCAGCCCCGTAGCGGGAGCTGGCACAGATACGCAGTATTTT; CDR3: CASSPVAGAGTDTQYF
V: TRBV3-1/TRBV3-2; J: TRBJ2-5; size: -; D: -; DNA: TGTGCCAGCAGTCGAGAGACCCAGTACTTC; CDR3: CASSRETQYF
V: TRBV5-4; J: TRBJ1-2; size: -; D: -; DNA: TGTGCCAGCAGCTTTCCAGGGGACTATGGCTACACCTTC; CDR3: CASSFPGDYGYTF
V: TRBV28; J: TRBJ1-1; size: few; D: -; DNA: TGTGCCAGCAGACTACAGGGCACTGAAGCTTTCTTT; CDR3: CASRLQGTEAFF
V: TRBV5-1; J: TRBJ1-1; size: -; D: -; DNA: TGCGCCAGCAGCTTGCAGGGGATGAACACTGAAGCTTTCTTT; CDR3: CASSLQGMNTEAFF
V: TRBV25-1; J: TRBJ2-1; size: -; D: -; DNA: TGTGCCAGCAGTACTACAGGGATCTACAATGAGCAGTTCTTC; CDR3: CASSTTGIYNEQFF
V: TRBV2; J: TRBJ2-2; size: few; D: TRBD2; DNA: TGTGCCAGCAGTTCGGGACTAGCGGGGGCCAACACCGGGGAGCTGTTTTTT; CDR3: CASSSGLAGANTGELFF
V: TRBV19; J: TRBJ1-3; size: few; D: -; DNA: TGTGCCAGTCGTCAGGGAACTGGAAACACCATATATTTT; CDR3: CASRQGTGNTIYF
V: TRBV30; J: TRBJ1-4; size: -; D: TRBD1; DNA: TGTGCCTGGAGCGATAAATGGGGACAGAATGAAAAACTGTTTTTT; CDR3: CAWSDKWGQNEKLFF
V: TRBV2; J: TRBJ1-2; size: -; D: TRBD1; DNA: TGTGCCAGCAGTTCGGACAGGGGCGCACATGGCTACACCTTC; CDR3: CASSSDRGAHGYTF
V: TRBV5-1; J: TRBJ2-2; size: -; D: -; DNA: TGCGCCAGCAGCTCGACTAGTATGGCCGGGGAGCTGTTTTTT; CDR3: CASSSTSMAGELFF
V: TRBV4-1; J: TRBJ2-7; size: few; D: -; DNA: TGCGCCAGCAGCCCCACCGGACTCTCCTACGAGCAGTACTTC; CDR3: CASSPTGLSYEQYF
V: TRBV9; J: TRBJ1-1; size: once; D: -; DNA: TGTGCCAGCAGCGTAGTACCAGGGCCTTCTGAAGCTTTCTTT; CDR3: CASSVVPGPSEAFF
V: TRBV5-1; J: TRBJ2-5; size: -; D: -; DNA: TGCGCCAGCAGCTTGGACGTACAGGGGACCCAGTACTTC; CDR3: CASSLDVQGTQYF
V: TRBV6-5; J: TRBJ2-7; size: -; D: TRBD1; DNA: TGTGCCAGCAGTTATGGCAGGGGGCTCTACGAGCAGTACTTC; CDR3: CASSYGRGLYEQYF
V: TRBV6-5; J: TRBJ1-1; size: once; D: -; DNA: TGTGCCAGCAGTTACTCGTCGGGGATGGGGAACACTGAAGCTTTCTTT; CDR3: CASSYSSGMGNTEAFF
V: TRBV6-5; J: TRBJ1-1; size: -; D: TRBD1; DNA: TGTGCCAGCAGTTTTCGAGAGACAGGGCTGAACACTGAAGCTTTCTTT; CDR3: CASSFRETGLNTEAFF